This T cell receptor beta chain came from a study of CXCR3-negative and CXCR3-positive naive CD8 T cells. Study outcomes and limitations: Expression of CXCR3 was partially reduced after cryopreservation, and fresh PBMCs were used in most assays. Comparably high diversity marked both naive subsets, whereas memory CD8+ cells had much lower diversity.

UMI-tagged TRB cDNA libraries were built via 5' RACE. From its re-call of the 5' RACE reads, TCRdb lists each CDR3 protein once, without DNA. The sample is made up of around 50,000 distinct CDR3 sequences, and the top ten hold around 20% of it. Triplicates of about 270,000 cells were sorted from each CD8+ T cell subset. With regard to this clonotype: Its specificity is not known.

The germline gives CDR1 SQVTM, CDR2 ANQGSEA. The length of the CDR3 is 14 residues. Sequencing input: memory CD8+ T cells from blood. The origin of this receptor is a human donor in good health. Some clones in this sample may be carry-over from other donors' samples. The chain employs TRBV29-1 and TRBJ2-7; there is no DNA to check the TCRdb D call of TRBD2. This chain's CDR3 is CSVEARRVEDEQYF.